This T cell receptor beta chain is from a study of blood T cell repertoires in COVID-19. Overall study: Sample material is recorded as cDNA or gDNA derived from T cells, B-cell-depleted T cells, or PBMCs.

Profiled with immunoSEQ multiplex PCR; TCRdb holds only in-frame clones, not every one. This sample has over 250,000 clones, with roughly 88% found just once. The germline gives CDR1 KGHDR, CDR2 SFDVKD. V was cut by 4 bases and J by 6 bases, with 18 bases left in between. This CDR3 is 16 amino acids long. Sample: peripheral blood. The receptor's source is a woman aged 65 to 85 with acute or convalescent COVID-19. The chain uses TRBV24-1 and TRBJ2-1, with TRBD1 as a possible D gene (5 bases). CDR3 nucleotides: TGTGCCACCAGTGACGCGGACACCCCCAGGTTCAATGAGCAGTTCTTC. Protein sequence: CATSDADTPRFNEQFF.